The following is a T cell receptor (beta chain) sequence with its context. The data are from a study of T cells after yellow fever vaccination. CDR3 size: 12 residues. The germline V and J ends were trimmed by 9 bases and 7 bases, with 15 bases remaining between them. Germline V gene lookup returns CDR1 LNHDA and CDR2 SQIVND (reference sequence). TCRdb fed the 5' RACE reads into MiXCR, producing one record per CDR3 protein. The sample records about 260,000 distinct CDR3 sequences, around 5.2% being singletons. This chain joins TRBV19 and TRBJ1-1; D might be TRBD1 (6 bases). The starting material was CD4+ T cells sorted from PBMCs, obtained on the day of the yellow fever booster vaccination. The receptor comes from a young man who received the YFV17D yellow fever vaccine. The CDR3 nucleotides are TGTGCCAGCCCCTCCGGCAGGGGTGAAGCTTTCTTT. Translation gives CASPSGRGEAFF.